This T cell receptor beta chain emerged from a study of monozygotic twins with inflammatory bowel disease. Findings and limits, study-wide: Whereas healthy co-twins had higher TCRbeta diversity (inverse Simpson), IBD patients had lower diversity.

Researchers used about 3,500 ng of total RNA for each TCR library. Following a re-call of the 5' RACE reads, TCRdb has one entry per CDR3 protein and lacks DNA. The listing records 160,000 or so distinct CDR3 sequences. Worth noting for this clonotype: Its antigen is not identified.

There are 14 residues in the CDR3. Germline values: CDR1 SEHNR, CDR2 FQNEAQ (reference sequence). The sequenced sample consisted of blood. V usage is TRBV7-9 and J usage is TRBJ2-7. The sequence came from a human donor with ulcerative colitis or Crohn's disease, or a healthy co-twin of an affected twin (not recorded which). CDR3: CASGWTGSSYEQYF. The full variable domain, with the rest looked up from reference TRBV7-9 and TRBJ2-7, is DTGVSQNPRHKITKRGQNVTFRCDPISEHNRLYWYRQTLGQGPEFLTYFQNEAQLEKSRLLSDRFSAERPKGSFSTLEIQRTEQGDSAMYLCASGWTGSSYEQYFGPGTRLTVT.